Below are 30 T cell receptor beta chains sequenced from a single sample in a study of blood T cell repertoires in COVID-19. TCRdb's table, derived via immunoSEQ multiplex PCR, lists solely in-frame clones and lacks some. The sample lists about 70,000 clones; about four fifths were seen once. Sequencing used peripheral blood. These TCRs come from a woman between 65 and 79 years old with acute or convalescent COVID-19.

This clone has only one observation. This rearrangement joins TRBV10-3 to TRBJ1-5; tentatively, D is TRBD1 (6 bases). The CDR3 is 15 amino acids. The germline CDR1 and CDR2 sequences are ENHRY and SYGVKD. The V end lost 0 bases, the J end lost 4 bases, and 10 bases lay between the germline ends. This CDR3 reads CAISESGTPNQPQHF. Written as DNA, the CDR3 is TGTGCCATCAGTGAGTCGGGGACACCAAATCAGCCCCAGCATTTT.

A few counts support this clone. This rearrangement joins TRBV29-1 to TRBJ2-1; D possibly corresponds to TRBD2 (6 bases). The CDR3 length is 10 residues. Germline V lookup: CDR1 SQVTM, CDR2 ANQGSEA. V lost 7 bases to trimming and J lost 8 bases, with 9 bases between them. The CDR3 sequence: CSGGEYEQFF. The DNA for the CDR3 is TGCAGCGGCGGGGAATATGAGCAGTTCTTC.

The V call is TRBV6-5, the J call TRBJ2-7, with D hard to call. The V and J ends lost 6 bases and 2 bases respectively, with 14 bases between them. The germline gives CDR1 MNHEY, CDR2 SVGAGI. This CDR3 has 14 amino acids. The CDR3 protein is CASSRAALTYEQYF. Here the CDR3 DNA reads TGTGCCAGCAGCCGCGCTGCGTTGACCTACGAGCAGTACTTC.

The CDR3 reads CASRRTTQNTEAFF. The CDR3 DNA reads as TGTGCCAGCAGACGGACAACCCAGAACACTGAAGCTTTCTTT. This sequence joins TRBV27 and TRBJ1-1; the D gene is possibly TRBD1 (5 bases). This CDR3 comprises 14 residues. Per germline, CDR1 MNHEY and CDR2 SMNVEV (reference sequence). V lost 6 bases, J lost 1 base, and 12 bases lay in between.

This chain links TRBV28 with TRBJ2-2; 7 nucleotides agree with TRBD1. The trim removed 7 bases at V and 7 bases at J, leaving 3 bases unmatched. Germline CDR1 and CDR2: MDHEN and SYDVKM. This CDR3 has 12 amino acids. CDR3 protein: CASNGQVGELFF. Here the CDR3 DNA reads TGTGCCAGCAACGGACAGGTCGGGGAGCTGTTTTTT.

The chain joins TRBV9 to TRBJ2-5; tentatively, D is TRBD2 (7 bases). The germline gives CDR1 SGDLS, CDR2 YYNGEE. This CDR3 is built from 14 residues. V lost 1 base and J 1 base, leaving 8 bases between the germline ends. The CDR3 reads CASSVRGAQETQYF. The CDR3, as DNA: TGTGCCAGCAGCGTACGGGGGGCCCAAGAGACCCAGTACTTC.

The J gene is TRBJ1-4, the V gene TRBV7-9, with D possibly being TRBD1 (6 bases). V was clipped by 5 bases and J by 0 bases, with 10 bases between them. There are 15 residues in the CDR3. CDR1 and CDR2 (germline): SEHNR, FQNEAQ (reference sequence). For the CDR3, the DNA is TGTGCCAGCAGCCAAGGACAGTCAACTAATGAAAAACTGTTTTTT. Residues: CASSQGQSTNEKLFF.

The chain employs TRBV28 and TRBJ1-1; 9 bases agree with TRBD1. The junction had 9 bases not matched to a gene; V was cut back by 9 bases and J by 4 bases. Germline V gives CDR1 MDHEN, CDR2 SYDVKM. This CDR3 is 14 amino acids long. The CDR3 reads CASPASTGGTEAFF. The CDR3 nucleotides are TGTGCCAGTCCCGCTTCGACAGGGGGCACTGAAGCTTTCTTT.

This clone was counted ten times or more. The chain is built from TRBV12-3 or TRBV12-4 and TRBJ2-3; no reliable D call. This CDR3 has 12 residues. V lost 6 bases and J 6 bases, leaving 10 bases between the germline ends. Here the CDR3 reads CASRSGHDTQYF. The CDR3, as DNA: TGTGCCAGCAGGAGTGGTCATGATACGCAGTATTTT.

The chain employs TRBV25-1 and TRBJ1-5; possibly TRBD1 for D (6 bases). The V end was cut by 8 bases, the J end by 7 bases, with 15 bases between. This CDR3 is built from 13 residues. From germline, CDR1 is MGHDK and CDR2 SYGVNS. The DNA of the CDR3 is TGTGCCAGCCGCGGGGGCGCCGAACAGCCCCAGCATTTT. Translated: CASRGGAEQPQHF.

The chain carries TRBV5-6 and TRBJ1-6; tentative D call: TRBD1 (6 bases). Germline CDR1 SGHDT, CDR2 YYEEEE. The V and J ends lost 0 bases and 13 bases respectively, with 14 bases between them. The CDR3 runs to 14 residues. Here the CDR3 reads CASSLGQDQPPLHF. As DNA, the CDR3 is TGTGCCAGCAGCTTGGGACAGGACCAACCCCCCCTCCACTTT.

The V and J genes are TRBV5-1 and TRBJ2-7; tentatively, D is TRBD1 (6 bases). V was trimmed by 0 bases and J by 2 bases, leaving 18 bases between them. The length of the CDR3 is 17 residues. Germline V lookup: CDR1 SGHRS, CDR2 YFSETQ. CDR3 sequence (DNA): TGCGCCAGCAGCTTGGAGACAGGCTCAGCGACCGCCTACGAGCAGTACTTC. Translation: CASSLETGSATAYEQYF.

The rearrangement uses TRBV5-8 and TRBJ1-5, with D perhaps matching TRBD1 (5 bases). Germline CDR1 and CDR2: SGHTS and YDEGEE. The V gene lost 4 bases and the J gene lost 7 bases, with 12 bases spanning the gap. This CDR3 region has 13 residues. CDR3 sequence reads: CASSLAGNQPQHF. The CDR3 DNA reads TGTGCCAGCAGCCTGGCAGGGAACCAGCCCCAGCATTTT. The full variable domain, rest sourced from reference TRBV5-8 and TRBJ1-5, is EAGVTQSPTHLIKTRGQQATLRCSPISGHTSVYWYQQALGLGLQFLLWYDEGEERNRGNFPPRFSGRQFPNYSSELNVNALELEDSALYLCASSLAGNQPQHFGDGTRLSIL.

A few counts support this clone. A junction boundary mismatches the germline segment, possibly from a read error. The chain carries TRBV7-7 and TRBJ2-2, with a weak D call TRBD2 (6 bases). The CDR3 covers 16 residues. CDR1 and CDR2 from the germline V gene are SSHAT and FNYEAQ (reference sequence). The CDR3 DNA sequence: TGTGCTAGCAGCACCGCGGTGCGGAGGGGCACCGGGGAGCTGTTTTTT. Translating it yields CASSTAVRRGTGELFF.

The chain combines TRBV27 with TRBJ2-1; TRBD1 matches at 9 bases. J gave up 5 bases and V 7 bases, and 6 bases lay outside the gene matches. The V gene's germline CDR1 is MNHEY and CDR2 SMNVEV (reference sequence). This CDR3 region has 14 residues. The CDR3 reads CASTRDRVNNEQFF. The CDR3 DNA is TGTGCCAGCACCCGGGACAGGGTCAACAATGAGCAGTTCTTC.

This chain joins TRBV18 and TRBJ2-1; 9 positions agree with TRBD2. The CDR3 totals 16 residues. CDR1 and CDR2 (germline): KGHSH, LQKENI. V dropped 2 bases and J dropped 0; count of bases not matched to a gene: 2. CDR3 nucleotides: TGTGCCAGCTCACCATTTAGCGGGAGCTCCTACAATGAGCAGTTCTTC. Translating it yields CASSPFSGSSYNEQFF.

This chain connects TRBV4-1 to TRBJ2-6; D is ambiguous. CDR1 is MGHRA and CDR2 is YSYEKL in the germline V gene. V was trimmed by 6 bases and J by 4 bases, leaving 13 bases between them. The CDR3 consists of 15 residues. CDR3 sequence: CASRPGPGGANVLTF. DNA for the CDR3: TGCGCCAGCAGACCCGGCCCCGGGGGGGCCAACGTCCTGACTTTC.

The count of this clone is one. The rearrangement uses TRBV19 and TRBJ2-2; D gene uncertain. Germline values: CDR1 LNHDA, CDR2 SQIVND (reference sequence). This CDR3 is built from 14 residues. Trimming removed 3 bases from V and 5 bases from J, with 10 bases in between. The CDR3 reads CASSMQVRTGELFF. The CDR3 DNA reads TGTGCCAGTAGTATGCAGGTCCGGACCGGGGAGCTGTTTTTT.

The chain joins TRBV5-8 to TRBJ1-6; 7 bases match TRBD1. Germline loops: CDR1 SGHTS, CDR2 YDEGEE. V lost 2 bases, J lost 6 bases, and 8 bases stayed unmatched. CDR3 length: 16 amino acids. CDR3 amino acids: CASSFSYPGGNSPLHF. The CDR3, as DNA: TGTGCCAGCAGCTTTTCATACCCAGGGGGTAATTCACCCCTCCACTTT.

This chain's CDR3 is CATSRDLGSAGNYGYTF. CDR3 sequence (DNA): TGTGCCACCAGCAGAGATTTGGGGTCCGCGGGGAACTATGGCTACACCTTC. The chain carries TRBV15 and TRBJ1-2; D not certain. Trimming shortened V by 0 bases and J by 2 bases, and 16 bases separated the two germline ends. This CDR3 spans 17 amino acids. CDR1 and CDR2 (germline): LNHNV, YYDKDF (reference sequence).

The rearrangement links TRBV30 to TRBJ1-6; 10 positions agree with TRBD1. CDR1 GTSNPN and CDR2 SVGIG come from the germline V gene (reference sequence). This CDR3 has 15 residues. With V trimmed by 3 bases and J by 4 bases, 3 bases remained unmatched. The CDR3 region has the DNA TGTGCCTGGAGAGACAGGGGGCCATATAATTCACCCCTCCACTTT. This encodes CAWRDRGPYNSPLHF.

The rearrangement joins TRBV3-1 (or the pseudogene TRBV3-2) to TRBJ1-1; TRBD1 might be the D (5 bases). CDR1 and CDR2 from the germline V gene are LGHDT and YNNKEL (reference sequence). This CDR3 has 12 amino acids. Trimming removed 7 bases at V and 1 base at J, with 7 bases between. The CDR3 sequence: CASTRGNTEAFF. Here the CDR3 DNA reads TGTGCCAGCACTAGGGGGAACACTGAAGCTTTCTTT.

The V gene is TRBV28, the J gene TRBJ2-7, with D possibly matching TRBD2 (7 bases). The CDR3 consists of 14 residues. V was shortened by 9 bases and J by 0 bases, with 15 bases between the two germline ends. Germline CDR1 reads MDHEN; CDR2 reads SYDVKM. Written as DNA, the CDR3 is TGTGCCAGTGGGGGGGCGGAAAGCTCCTACGAGCAGTACTTC. Translated, it gives CASGGAESSYEQYF.

V usage is TRBV5-1 and J usage is TRBJ2-3; D perhaps matches TRBD2 (5 bases). The germline gives CDR1 SGHRS, CDR2 YFSETQ. Trimming stripped 6 bases from V and 4 bases from J, with 15 bases between. The CDR3 contains 14 residues. Written as DNA, the CDR3 is TGCGCCAGCATGCCCGCCCCGAGGGCAGATACGCAGTATTTT. It encodes CASMPAPRADTQYF.

The V and J genes are TRBV14 and TRBJ1-5; D gene ambiguous. Germline-derived CDR1 and CDR2 are SGHDN and FVKESK. V gave up 0 bases and J gave up 6 bases, with 6 bases separating them. This CDR3 is 13 amino acids long. The CDR3 is CASSQDEVQPQHF. The CDR3 DNA reads as TGTGCCAGCAGCCAAGATGAGGTTCAGCCCCAGCATTTT. The full variable domain, with the rest looked up from reference TRBV14 and TRBJ1-5, is EAGVTQFPSHSVIEKGQTVTLRCDPISGHDNLYWYRRVMGKEIKFLLHFVKESKQDESGMPNNRFLAERTGGTYSTLKVQPAELEDSGVYFCASSQDEVQPQHFGDGTRLSIL.

On this clone itself: A junction boundary mismatches the germline segment, possibly from a read error. The chain is built from TRBV29-1 and TRBJ2-1, with 12 bases that match TRBD2. Germline values: CDR1 SQVTM, CDR2 ANQGSEA. The CDR3 contains 15 residues. Written as DNA, the CDR3 is TGCAGCGTTGATAGGGGACAGGGGCTGACTAGCGGGAGAGTCTTC. It codes for CSVDRGQGLTSGRVF.

The rearrangement links TRBV6-4 to TRBJ2-3; TRBD2 matches at 10 bases. The junction had 12 bases not matched to a gene; V was cut back by 9 bases and J by 6 bases. Germline V gene lookup returns CDR1 MRHNA and CDR2 SNTAGT. This CDR3 spans 15 amino acids. The chain's CDR3 is CASTSAGGHEDTQYF. For the CDR3, the DNA is TGTGCCAGTACGTCAGCGGGAGGGCATGAGGATACGCAGTATTTT.

The genes are TRBV7-8 and TRBJ2-4; 7 nucleotides agree with TRBD1. Germline V gene sequence: CDR1 SGHVS, CDR2 FQNEAQ. With V trimmed by 4 bases and J by 1 base, 1 base remained unmatched. The CDR3 totals 14 residues. The CDR3 sequence is CASSSTGAKNIQYF. In DNA form, the CDR3 reads TGTGCCAGCAGCTCGACAGGGGCCAAAAACATTCAGTACTTC.

The V call is TRBV21-1, the J call TRBJ1-3; the table's TRBD1 call for D was not verified on the DNA. TRBV21-1 has pseudogene status. There are 17 residues in the CDR3. CDR3 amino acids: CASSTRQGAQDGNTIYF. CDR3 coding DNA: TGTGCCAGCAGCACCCGACAGGGGGCGCAGGATGGAAACACCATATATTTT.

The chain uses TRBV29-1 and TRBJ1-1; D gene ambiguous. V lost 0 bases and J 10 bases, leaving 12 bases between the germline ends. CDR1 is SQVTM, CDR2 ANQGSEA, per germline. The CDR3 has 12 amino acids. The CDR3 DNA reads TGCAGCGTTGAAGACAGAGTGAGGCCAGCTTTCTTT. Translated, it gives CSVEDRVRPAFF.